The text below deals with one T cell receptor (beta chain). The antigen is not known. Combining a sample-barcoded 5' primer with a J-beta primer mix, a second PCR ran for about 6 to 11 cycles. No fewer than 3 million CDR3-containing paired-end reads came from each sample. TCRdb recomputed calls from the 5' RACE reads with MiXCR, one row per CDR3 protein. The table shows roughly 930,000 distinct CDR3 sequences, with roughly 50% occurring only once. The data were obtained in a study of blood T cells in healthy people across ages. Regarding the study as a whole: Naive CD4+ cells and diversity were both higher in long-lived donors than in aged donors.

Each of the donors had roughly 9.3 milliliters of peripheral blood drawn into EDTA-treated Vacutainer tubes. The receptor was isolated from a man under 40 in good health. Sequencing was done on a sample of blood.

The CDR3 here is CAGGTSAYEQYF. The CDR3 bases are TGTGCCGGAGGGACATCCGCCTACGAGCAGTACTTC. V and J are TRBV12-3 or TRBV12-4 and TRBJ2-7; D is tentatively TRBD1 or TRBD2 (6 bases each). The CDR3 contains 12 residues. The ends were cut back, 11 bases at V and 2 bases at J, with 13 bases in the middle.